The 9 T cell receptor beta chains listed next were all sequenced from one sample in a study of T-cell reconstitution after alpha-beta-depleted transplantation in children. Unique molecular identifiers were incorporated during preparation of the TCRbeta library. Each CDR3 protein is one row after TCRdb ran MiXCR on the PCR reads. The table shows some 390,000 distinct CDR3 sequences, with 20% occurring only once. Sequencing was performed on PBMCs from the stem cell graft donor, taken from the stem cell graft. These receptors were taken from a human donor who donated a stem cell graft to a child with acute myeloid leukemia.

This clonotype was observed a handful of times. The V call is TRBV27, the J call TRBJ2-7; 9 bases line up with TRBD1. The CDR3 spans 14 residues. Germline CDR1 MNHEY, CDR2 SMNVEV (reference sequence). Losses at the gene ends were 10 bases for V and 5 bases for J; bases not matched to a gene: 12. The CDR3 sequence is CANPLGTGLNEQYF. CDR3 DNA: TGTGCCAACCCTCTTGGGACAGGGCTGAACGAGCAGTACTTC.

The genes are TRBV18 and TRBJ2-5; maybe TRBD2 (6 bases). Per germline, CDR1 KGHSH and CDR2 LQKENI. There are 14 residues in the CDR3. V lost 0 bases to trimming and J lost 4 bases, with 9 bases between them. CDR3 sequence: CASSPPGGAETQYF. CDR3 bases: TGTGCCAGCTCACCACCGGGGGGAGCAGAGACCCAGTACTTC.

The V gene is TRBV30, the J gene TRBJ1-5; TRBD1 matches at 9 bases. Per the germline V gene, CDR1 is GTSNPN and CDR2 is SVGIG (reference sequence). V gave up 2 bases and J gave up 5 bases; unmatched junction bases: 7. The CDR3 length is 15 residues. In DNA, the CDR3 is TGTGCCTGGAGTCCGGACAGGGGAGTTGATCAGCCCCAGCATTTT. As protein: CAWSPDRGVDQPQHF.

This clonotype was seen ten or more times. The CDR3 spells CASSGTVNNEQFF. The CDR3 bases are TGTGCCAGCAGTGGGACAGTTAACAATGAGCAGTTCTTC. The V call is TRBV12-3 or TRBV12-4, the J call TRBJ2-1; TRBD1 matches 7 bases. The CDR3 is 13 amino acids. Losses at the gene ends were 5 bases for V and 5 bases for J; bases not matched to a gene: 3.

The rearrangement links TRBV28 to TRBJ1-1; D is undetermined. In germline, CDR1 is MDHEN, CDR2 SYDVKM. V was cut by 4 bases and J by 6 bases, with 15 bases left in between. The CDR3 runs to 14 residues. Here the CDR3 DNA reads TGTGCCAGCAGTTCCTCAACTCTCCGACCTGAAGCTTTCTTT. The encoded protein is CASSSSTLRPEAFF.

In this sample, this clonotype turned up a few times. The chain is built from TRBV12-3 or TRBV12-4 and TRBJ2-6; D perhaps matches TRBD2 (6 bases). V was trimmed by 7 bases and J by 0 bases, leaving 19 bases between them. The CDR3 runs 18 residues. The CDR3: CASTGGNSGFSGANVLTF. The CDR3 bases are TGTGCCAGCACCGGCGGAAATAGCGGATTCTCTGGGGCCAACGTCCTGACTTTC.

The chain joins TRBV28 to TRBJ2-7; 7 bases are shared with TRBD1. Looked up from germline, CDR1 is MDHEN and CDR2 is SYDVKM. The CDR3 totals 11 residues. The V gene end was trimmed by 9 bases and the J gene end by 7 bases; junction bases not matched to a gene: 6. The CDR3 region has the DNA TGTGCCAGTGGACAGGTGGATGAGCAGTACTTC. Protein sequence: CASGQVDEQYF.

The chain combines TRBV12-3 or TRBV12-4 with TRBJ1-1, with TRBD1 matching over 9 bases. This CDR3 spans 13 amino acids. V gave up 8 bases and J gave up 2 bases; unmatched junction bases: 3. This CDR3 is CASGTGINTEAFF. The CDR3 nucleotides read TGTGCCAGCGGGACAGGGATTAACACTGAAGCTTTCTTT.

In this sample, this clonotype turned up many times. The chain uses TRBV29-1 and TRBJ1-2; tentatively, D is TRBD1 (5 bases). The CDR3 consists of 13 residues. The V gene's germline CDR1 is SQVTM and CDR2 ANQGSEA. V lost 7 bases and J 4 bases, leaving 16 bases between the germline ends. The CDR3 spells CSDQAGGSYGYTF. The CDR3 coding sequence is TGCAGCGACCAAGCGGGGGGTTCCTATGGCTACACCTTC.